Listed here are 17 T cell receptor beta chains from one sample, sequenced in a study of T-cell memory formation after mild COVID-19. From the 5' RACE reads, TCRdb called clonotypes with MiXCR, one entry per CDR3 protein. The table has some 120,000 distinct CDR3 sequences, around a sixth seen once. The sequenced sample consisted of PBMCs or a T cell subset sorted from them (not recorded which). These TCRs come from an adult woman who had mild COVID-19 (a few samples of this study predate the infection). Cell type and time point are not known.

The V gene is TRBV24-1, the J gene TRBJ2-7; 7 bases agree with TRBD1. Losses at the gene ends were 6 bases for V and 0 bases for J; bases not matched to a gene: 4. CDR1 and CDR2 (germline): KGHDR, SFDVKD. This CDR3 is 14 amino acids long. DNA for the CDR3: TGTGCCACCAGTCCGCGACAGGGCTCCTACGAGCAGTACTTC. Translated: CATSPRQGSYEQYF.

This clonotype was recorded a few times. V and J are TRBV20-1 and TRBJ2-7; 11 positions match TRBD2. CDR1 and CDR2 (germline): DFQATT, SNEGSKA (reference sequence). This CDR3 has 17 residues. The trim removed 0 bases at V and 4 bases at J, leaving 11 bases unmatched. This CDR3 reads CSARDKSRLAGLYEQYF. Written as DNA, the CDR3 is TGCAGTGCTAGAGATAAATCTCGACTAGCGGGACTATACGAGCAGTACTTC.

By share, this clonotype counts as medium-sized. This sequence joins TRBV27 and TRBJ1-6; D is uncertain. Germline V gene lookup returns CDR1 MNHEY and CDR2 SMNVEV (reference sequence). The CDR3 has 16 amino acids. The V end lost 3 bases, the J end lost 4 bases, and 13 bases lay between the germline ends. DNA for the CDR3: TGTGCCAGCAGTTTTTGGGAGACCTTATATAATTCACCCCTCCACTTT. Amino acids: CASSFWETLYNSPLHF.

V usage is TRBV7-2 and J usage is TRBJ2-7; D perhaps matches TRBD1 (5 bases). The V end lost 1 base, the J end lost 4 bases, and 11 bases lay between the germline ends. The germline V gene encodes CDR1 SGHTA and CDR2 FQGNSA. This CDR3 is 14 amino acids long. CDR3 region: CASSLGLGPYEQYF. In DNA form, the CDR3 reads TGTGCCAGCAGCTTAGGGTTGGGGCCGTACGAGCAGTACTTC.

A note on this clonotype: Relative to the germline gene, one junction end is altered; a read error may explain this. The J gene is TRBJ1-1, the V gene TRBV15; D is possibly TRBD1 (5 bases). This CDR3 comprises 12 residues. Germline CDR1 and CDR2: LNHNV and YYDKDF (reference sequence). Here the CDR3 reads CDTRQGNTEAFF. DNA of the CDR3: TGTGACACCAGGCAGGGTAACACTGAAGCTTTCTTT.

The chain uses TRBV4-1 and TRBJ2-5; no reliable D call. V was trimmed by 5 bases and J by 4 bases, leaving 14 bases between them. The CDR3 is made up of 14 amino acids. CDR1 is MGHRA, CDR2 YSYEKL, per germline. The CDR3 loop reads CASSSGPVGETQYF. In DNA form, the CDR3 reads TGCGCCAGCAGCTCTGGCCCAGTCGGAGAGACCCAGTACTTC.

In its sample, this clonotype ranks as medium-sized. The chain couples TRBV5-1 to TRBJ2-3; D is unresolved. The CDR3 extends over 16 amino acids. V was trimmed by 1 base and J by 0 bases, leaving 12 bases between them. Germline V CDR1 and CDR2: SGHRS, YFSETQ. In nucleotides, the CDR3 is TGCGCCAGCAGCTTGTCGGGCCGTCCCAGCACAGATACGCAGTATTTT. Amino acids: CASSLSGRPSTDTQYF.

In this sample, this clonotype turned up a few times. The chain carries TRBV2 and TRBJ1-1, with TRBD1 identical over 7 bases. The CDR3 sequence is 13 residues long. J lost 10 bases, V lost 2 bases, and 7 bases had no gene match. The germline V gene encodes CDR1 SNHLY and CDR2 FYNNEI. The CDR3 coding sequence is TGTGCCAGCAGTGAAAGGGGGCAGGGAGCAGCTTTCTTT. Translation: CASSERGQGAAFF.

The chain combines TRBV29-1 with TRBJ1-4; D gene ambiguous. The CDR3 extends over 13 amino acids. The ends were cut back, 6 bases at V and 3 bases at J, with 11 bases in the middle. CDR1 is SQVTM and CDR2 is ANQGSEA in the germline V gene. CDR3 DNA: TGCAGCGTCACAGCAGAAGCTAATGAAAAACTGTTTTTT. Translating it yields CSVTAEANEKLFF.

This clonotype was detected a few times. This chain uses TRBV7-2 with TRBJ1-5; D is unclear. The CDR3 has 17 residues. Per germline, CDR1 SGHTA and CDR2 FQGNSA. V dropped 5 bases and J dropped 0 bases, with 17 bases sitting between them. As DNA, the CDR3 is TGTGCCAGCAGCCGAGGAGATTGGGGTATTAGCAATCAGCCCCAGCATTTT. Amino acid sequence: CASSRGDWGISNQPQHF.

This clonotype was seen only a few times. CDR3 coding DNA: TGTGCCAGTATGACAGCTTTGGGCACTGAAGCTTTCTTT. Encoded protein: CASMTALGTEAFF. V is TRBV18 and J is TRBJ1-1, with D possibly TRBD1 on 5 matching bases. Looked up from germline, CDR1 is KGHSH and CDR2 is LQKENI. Trimming left V 9 bases short and J 4 bases short, with 15 bases between. This CDR3 comprises 13 residues.

The rearrangement uses TRBV5-1 and TRBJ1-4, with a possible D match to TRBD1 (6 bases). The CDR3 length is 14 residues. With 4 bases removed from V and 8 bases from J, the gap between germline ends came to 15 bases. From germline, CDR1 is SGHRS and CDR2 YFSETQ. In DNA form, the CDR3 reads TGCGCCAGCAGCCAAGGGGGGCAGGAAGAAAAACTGTTTTTT. This codes for CASSQGGQEEKLFF.

The V and J genes are TRBV4-2 and TRBJ1-2; D is ambiguous. CDR1 is LGHNA, CDR2 YNFKEQ, per germline. This CDR3 spans 16 amino acids. V was pared by 0 bases and J by 2 bases, with 13 bases between. The CDR3 spells CASSQDSRTENYGYTF. DNA of the CDR3: TGTGCCAGCAGCCAAGATTCGAGGACGGAGAACTATGGCTACACCTTC.

The rearrangement uses TRBV7-9 and TRBJ2-1; D might be TRBD2 (6 bases). This CDR3 has 14 residues. Germline-derived CDR1 and CDR2 are SEHNR and FQNEAQ (reference sequence). V was clipped by 7 bases and J by 4 bases, with 14 bases between them. In DNA form, the CDR3 reads TGTGCCAGCATCAACGGGGGACTTTACAATGAGCAGTTCTTC. Translated, it gives CASINGGLYNEQFF.

The chain is built from TRBV5-1 and TRBJ1-1, with a possible D match to TRBD1 (5 bases). Looked up from germline, CDR1 is SGHRS and CDR2 is YFSETQ. This CDR3 is built from 14 residues. With 0 bases removed from V and 3 bases from J, the gap between germline ends came to 9 bases. The CDR3 sequence is CASSLAQGHTEAFF. The DNA of the CDR3 is TGCGCCAGCAGCTTGGCCCAGGGCCACACTGAAGCTTTCTTT.

This chain joins TRBV13 and TRBJ1-2, with D possibly matching TRBD1 (6 bases). This CDR3 spans 17 amino acids. Trimming pared 0 bases from V and 1 base from J, leaving 15 bases between. CDR1 is PRHDT and CDR2 is FYEKMQ in the germline V gene (reference sequence). The CDR3 protein is CASSLGRGRGDNYGYTF. CDR3 DNA sequence: TGTGCCAGCAGCTTAGGCCGAGGCAGGGGAGATAACTATGGCTACACCTTC.

This clonotype was detected only a few times. The V gene is TRBV25-1, the J gene TRBJ1-6; D unresolved. Germline CDR1 is MGHDK and CDR2 is SYGVNS. The ends were cut back, 2 bases at V and 7 bases at J, with 6 bases in the middle. The length of the CDR3 is 13 residues. The CDR3 is CASSEVANSPLHF. The CDR3 nucleotides are TGTGCCAGCAGTGAAGTAGCAAATTCACCCCTCCACTTT.